The T cell receptor (beta chain) described here comes from a study of cytomegalovirus exposure and HLA in healthy donors. Findings of the study overall: Testing in vitro showed a few CMV-associated chains specific for CMV antigens. The study found most TCR sequences rare, yet found some public TCRs in many donors.

Regarding this clone: The antigen is unknown. Given a much more abundant clone one base away, this may be a read error.

Germline loops: CDR1 MRHNA, CDR2 SNTAGT. The CDR3 extends over 14 amino acids. The ends lost 7 bases at V and 1 base at J; junction bases unmatched: 2. Profiled with immunoSEQ multiplex PCR; TCRdb holds only in-frame clones, not every one. The table has under 200,000 clones, roughly nine tenths seen once. What was sequenced was PBMCs. V usage is TRBV6-4 and J usage is TRBJ2-3, with 10 bases matching TRBD1. The sequence derives from a man between 18 and 35 years old in good health and CMV-seropositive. The CDR3 coding sequence is TGTGCCAGCAATGGGACAGGGGGCACAGATACGCAGTATTTT. This encodes CASNGTGGTDTQYF.